The 24 T cell receptor beta chains below were found in one sample sequenced in a study of blood T cell repertoires in COVID-19. Profiling relied on immunoSEQ multiplex PCR, and the TCRdb table lists in-frame clones only, not all of them. The data show tens of thousands of clones, around nine tenths seen once. Sequencing was carried out using peripheral blood. The receptors shown here come from a man aged 65 to 85 with acute or convalescent COVID-19.

This chain links TRBV4-3 with TRBJ2-2; no clear D gene. The CDR3 spans 14 residues. Germline-derived CDR1 and CDR2 are LGHNA and YSLEER. V shed 2 bases and J shed 7 bases, with 11 bases lying between them. As DNA, the CDR3 is TGCGCCAGCAGCCAACTCCTTCGCGACGGGGAGCTGTTTTTT. Its protein product is CASSQLLRDGELFF.

This clone was observed a single time. This chain joins TRBV29-1 and TRBJ2-3; no firm D call. Trimming stripped 5 bases from V and 1 base from J, with 13 bases between. Germline CDR1 and CDR2: SQVTM and ANQGSEA. This CDR3 is built from 14 residues. DNA for the CDR3: TGCAGCGTTTGCACTACTGACCGCACAGATACGCAGTATTTT. Its protein is CSVCTTDRTDTQYF.

Only one count was recorded for this clone. The chain carries TRBV24-1 and TRBJ1-5, with TRBD1 matching 8 bases. The CDR3 spans 15 residues. Trimming cost V 4 bases and J 7 bases; bases outside gene matches: 8. Per the germline V gene, CDR1 is KGHDR and CDR2 is SFDVKD. The CDR3 reads CATSDSGTGEQPQHF. Here the CDR3 DNA reads TGTGCCACCAGTGACTCCGGGACAGGTGAACAGCCCCAGCATTTT.

In this sample, this clone turned up once. The V gene is TRBV18, the J gene TRBJ2-1, with 9 positions matching TRBD2. This CDR3 spans 15 amino acids. CDR1 is KGHSH and CDR2 is LQKENI in the germline V gene. V gave up 3 bases and J gave up 9 bases; unmatched junction bases: 9. The CDR3 region has the DNA TGTGCCAGCTCACCCCCGGGACTAGCTGAGGGTGAGCAGTTCTTC. It is translated as CASSPPGLAEGEQFF.

This clone is a singleton in its sample. V is TRBV2 and J is TRBJ1-5; a possible D gene is TRBD1 (6 bases). Trimming removed 3 bases from V and 1 base from J, with 13 bases in between. Germline V lookup: CDR1 SNHLY, CDR2 FYNNEI. This CDR3 has 16 amino acids. CDR3 sequence reads: CASSDGGAVSNQPQHF. As DNA, the CDR3 is TGTGCCAGCAGTGATGGGGGGGCGGTCAGCAATCAGCCCCAGCATTTT.

The rearrangement joins TRBV29-1 to TRBJ2-1; 10 bases match TRBD2. CDR1 SQVTM and CDR2 ANQGSEA come from the germline V gene. V lost 6 bases and J lost 6; bases outside the gene matches: 8. The CDR3 is 14 residues long. The CDR3 is CSVPSSGSTNEQFF. Written as DNA, the CDR3 is TGCAGCGTGCCATCTAGCGGGAGTACCAATGAGCAGTTCTTC.

The chain links TRBV3-1 (or the pseudogene TRBV3-2) to TRBJ2-6, with 12 nucleotides matching TRBD1. The CDR3 runs to 18 residues. In germline, CDR1 is LGHDT, CDR2 YNNKEL (reference sequence). J was trimmed by 2 bases and V by 3 bases; bases with no gene match: 5. CDR3 region: CASSHGTGGGTGANVLTF. The CDR3, as DNA: TGTGCCAGCAGCCATGGGACAGGGGGCGGAACTGGGGCCAACGTCCTGACTTTC.

This clone was detected once. CDR3 region: CASSVGTSGDNEQFF. For the CDR3, the DNA is TGTGCCAGCAGCGTGGGGACTAGCGGGGACAATGAGCAGTTCTTC. V gene TRBV9 combines with J gene TRBJ2-1; the match to TRBD2 covers 13 bases. Per the germline V gene, CDR1 is SGDLS and CDR2 is YYNGEE. J was trimmed by 5 bases and V by 2 bases; bases with no gene match: 1. This CDR3 region has 15 residues.

The chain combines TRBV14 with TRBJ2-3, with D maybe TRBD2 (6 bases). Per germline, CDR1 SGHDN and CDR2 FVKESK. V lost 1 base, J lost 13 bases, and 15 bases lay in between. CDR3 length equals 13 residues. Written as DNA, the CDR3 is TGTGCCAGCAGCCAAGTCGGGGGACGGGCTAAGTATTTT. It codes for CASSQVGGRAKYF.

The V and J genes are TRBV9 and TRBJ2-2, with 8 bases matching TRBD1. Unmatched junction bases numbered 9, after V lost 3 bases and J lost 2 bases. CDR1 and CDR2 (germline): SGDLS, YYNGEE. CDR3 length: 17 residues. CDR3 loop: CASSDKQGGLNTGELFF. The CDR3, as DNA: TGTGCCAGCAGCGACAAACAGGGGGGTCTTAACACCGGGGAGCTGTTTTTT.

The chain recombines TRBV25-1 with TRBJ1-2; TRBD1 matches at 9 bases. CDR1 MGHDK and CDR2 SYGVNS come from the germline V gene. V lost 3 bases and J lost 7; bases outside the gene matches: 9. This CDR3 region has 15 residues. CDR3: CASSEAETGGGGYTF. The CDR3 coding sequence is TGTGCCAGCAGTGAGGCGGAGACAGGGGGGGGTGGCTACACCTTC.

The gene calls are TRBV5-1 and TRBJ1-1; 9 nucleotides match TRBD1. CDR3 length: 15 residues. Germline values: CDR1 SGHRS, CDR2 YFSETQ. The V and J ends lost 0 bases and 2 bases, in that order; junction bases with no gene match: 2. The DNA of the CDR3 is TGCGCCAGCAGCTTGGGGGGACAGGGAAACACTGAAGCTTTCTTT. Its protein is CASSLGGQGNTEAFF.

The chain links TRBV4-3 to TRBJ2-1; 11 bases fit TRBD2. The germline V gene encodes CDR1 LGHNA and CDR2 YSLEER. The J segment lost 7 bases and the V segment lost 1 base, leaving 9 bases of the junction unmatched. This CDR3 comprises 17 residues. CDR3 nucleotide sequence: TGCGCCAGCAGCCAAGCCAGGGCTAGCGGGAGGAAAAATGAGCAGTTCTTC. Its protein is CASSQARASGRKNEQFF.

This sequence joins TRBV5-4 and TRBJ1-4; 8 bases line up with TRBD1. The CDR3 length is 16 residues. CDR1 is SGHNT and CDR2 is YYREEE in the germline V gene (reference sequence). V shed 4 bases and J 7 bases; nucleotides not matched to a gene: 12. The CDR3 spells CASSLYGQGRGEKLFF. The CDR3 bases are TGTGCCAGCAGCCTATACGGACAGGGACGAGGTGAAAAACTGTTTTTT.

The J gene is TRBJ2-7, the V gene TRBV5-8; D perhaps matches TRBD2 (6 bases). The CDR3 sequence is 14 residues long. The V end lost 4 bases, the J end lost 1 base, and 12 bases lay between the germline ends. Germline V gives CDR1 SGHTS, CDR2 YDEGEE. The CDR3 coding sequence is TGTGCCAGCAGCCTCGGGGGACTTTCCTACGAGCAGTACTTC. Translation: CASSLGGLSYEQYF.

The chain employs TRBV19 and TRBJ1-2; D is ambiguous. Trimming took 4 bases from V and 1 from J, leaving 13 bases between them. CDR1 is LNHDA, CDR2 SQIVND, per germline (reference sequence). The CDR3 length is 15 residues. The CDR3 loop is CASSRAPFVNYGYTF. CDR3 bases: TGTGCCAGTAGTAGAGCACCATTTGTTAACTATGGCTACACCTTC. The full variable domain, with the rest looked up from reference TRBV19 and TRBJ1-2, is DGGITQSPKYLFRKEGQNVTLSCEQNLNHDAMYWYRQDPGQGLRLIYYSQIVNDFQKGDIAEGYSVSREKKESFPLTVTSAQKNPTAFYLCASSRAPFVNYGYTFGSGTRLTVV.

V usage is TRBV29-1 and J usage is TRBJ2-3; D is uncertain. CDR3 length: 12 amino acids. Germline loops: CDR1 SQVTM, CDR2 ANQGSEA. V lost 4 bases and J lost 4, with 9 bases in between. The CDR3 nucleotides are TGCAGCGTTGTTGAGACTTCAGATACGCAGTATTTT. Its protein is CSVVETSDTQYF.

The genes are TRBV7-9 and TRBJ1-5; D gene unclear. The CDR3 loop spans 13 amino acids. V lost 1 base, J lost 5 bases, and 6 bases lay in between. Looked up from germline, CDR1 is SEHNR and CDR2 is FQNEAQ (reference sequence). CDR3 bases: TGTGCCAGCAGCTTAGAACAACATCAGCCCCAGCATTTT. Protein: CASSLEQHQPQHF. The full variable domain, in which reference TRBV7-9 and TRBJ1-5 provide the parts outside the CDR3, is DTGVSQNPRHKITKRGQNVTFRCDPISEHNRLYWYRQTLGQGPEFLTYFQNEAQLEKSRLLSDRFSAERPKGSFSTLEIQRTEQGDSAMYLCASSLEQHQPQHFGDGTRLSIL.

The V gene is TRBV12-3 or TRBV12-4, the J gene TRBJ2-3, with TRBD2 as a possible D gene (6 bases). This CDR3 spans 13 amino acids. Trimming removed 5 bases from V and 6 bases from J, with 12 bases in between. Here the CDR3 reads CASSPGSADTQYF. The CDR3, as DNA: TGTGCCAGCAGTCCCGGGAGTGCCGATACGCAGTATTTT.

The chain employs TRBV2 and TRBJ2-3; no clear D gene. The CDR3 is 14 amino acids. CDR1 and CDR2 (germline): SNHLY, FYNNEI. The V end was cut by 2 bases, the J end by 2 bases, with 8 bases between. The CDR3 region is CASSEYAVTDTQYF. DNA for the CDR3: TGTGCCAGCAGTGAATATGCAGTCACAGATACGCAGTATTTT. Looking up the rest from reference TRBV2 and TRBJ2-3 gives the full variable domain: EPEVTQTPSHQVTQMGQEVILRCVPISNHLYFYWYRQILGQKVEFLVSFYNNEISEKSEIFDDQFSVERPDGSNFTLKIRSTKLEDSAMYFCASSEYAVTDTQYFGPGTRLTVL.

The chain uses TRBV7-2 and TRBJ2-2; D not resolved. Trimming shortened V by 4 bases and J by 3 bases, and 6 bases separated the two germline ends. Germline loops: CDR1 SGHTA, CDR2 FQGNSA. This CDR3 contains 13 residues. The CDR3 region is CASSSVHTGELFF. As DNA, the CDR3 is TGTGCCAGCAGCTCGGTTCACACCGGGGAGCTGTTTTTT.

V usage is TRBV4-2 and J usage is TRBJ2-5; possible D gene TRBD1, 6 bases. V was shortened by 0 bases and J by 5 bases, with 7 bases between the two germline ends. Germline loops: CDR1 LGHNA, CDR2 YNFKEQ. The CDR3 sequence is 13 residues long. The CDR3 sequence is CASSQDRGETQYF. The CDR3 DNA sequence: TGTGCCAGCAGCCAAGACAGGGGCGAGACCCAGTACTTC.

V and J are TRBV5-1 and TRBJ2-1; the match to TRBD2 covers 8 bases. The CDR3 runs to 15 residues. Germline CDR1 reads SGHRS; CDR2 reads YFSETQ. After removal of 0 bases from V and 9 bases from J, the junction contained 8 bases not matched to a gene. The CDR3 is CASSLVDGRAGEQFF. The CDR3 DNA sequence: TGCGCCAGCAGCTTGGTGGACGGGAGGGCCGGTGAGCAGTTCTTC. The variable domain in full, with the rest retrieved from reference TRBV5-1 and TRBJ2-1, is KAGVTQTPRYLIKTRGQQVTLSCSPISGHRSVSWYQQTPGQGLQFLFEYFSETQRNKGNFPGRFSGRQFSNSRSEMNVSTLELGDSALYLCASSLVDGRAGEQFFGPGTRLTVL.

The CDR3 region is CASSIYLGQGADQPQHF. As DNA, the CDR3 is TGTGCCAGTAGTATTTATTTGGGACAGGGGGCCGATCAGCCCCAGCATTTT. V and J are TRBV19 and TRBJ1-5; 12 positions match TRBD1. The CDR3 has 17 amino acids. The V gene end was trimmed by 3 bases and the J gene end by 5 bases; junction bases not matched to a gene: 8. Germline V gives CDR1 LNHDA, CDR2 SQIVND (reference sequence).